The following is a TCR beta chain sequence with its context. This entry comes from a study of blood T cell repertoires in COVID-19. For the study at large: Material from acute and convalescent COVID-19 was sourced from the United States, Italy and Spain. The cDNA or gDNA used as material had been derived from T cells, B-cell-depleted T cells, or PBMCs.

Original analysis: Reference gene primer amplification in the assay estimated nucleated cell counts. Measured with immunoSEQ multiplex PCR; TCRdb has only the in-frame clones, and not every one. For V, J and clone size, that table is used; D and trimming come from the DNA. The table records about 64,000 clones, around 83% of them present only once. V lost 3 bases to trimming and J lost 3 bases, with 11 bases between them. The length of the CDR3 is 14 residues. Germline assignment: CDR1 SGHRS and CDR2 YFSETQ. Material: peripheral blood. This chain links TRBV5-1 with TRBJ2-3, with D unresolved. This TCR came from a human donor in a cohort sampled during active COVID-19. The CDR3 region is CASSSIGVTDTQYF. The CDR3 DNA is TGCGCCAGCAGCTCGATCGGAGTGACAGATACGCAGTATTTT.